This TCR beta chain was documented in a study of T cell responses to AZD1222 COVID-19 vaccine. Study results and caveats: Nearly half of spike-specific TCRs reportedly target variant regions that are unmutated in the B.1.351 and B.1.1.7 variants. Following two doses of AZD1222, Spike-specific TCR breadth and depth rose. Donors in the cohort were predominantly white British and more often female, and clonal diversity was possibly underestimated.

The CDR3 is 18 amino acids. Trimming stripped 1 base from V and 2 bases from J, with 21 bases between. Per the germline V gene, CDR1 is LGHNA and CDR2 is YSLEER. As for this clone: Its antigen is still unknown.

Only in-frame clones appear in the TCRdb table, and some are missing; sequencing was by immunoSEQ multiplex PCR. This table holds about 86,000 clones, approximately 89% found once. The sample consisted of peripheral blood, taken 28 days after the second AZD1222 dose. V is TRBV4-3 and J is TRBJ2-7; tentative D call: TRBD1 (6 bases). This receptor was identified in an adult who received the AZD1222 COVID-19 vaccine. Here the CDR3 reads CASSQGRTESFKTYEQYF. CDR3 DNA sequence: TGCGCCAGCAGCCAAGGTAGGACAGAAAGTTTTAAGACCTACGAGCAGTACTTC.